This entry lists 2 T cell receptor beta chains sequenced from one sample in a study of shared clonotypes between healthy human individuals. Profiling relied on immunoSEQ multiplex PCR, and the TCRdb table lists in-frame clones only, not all of them. The profile shows roughly 1,100,000 clones, roughly 80% of them singletons. The source material was memory CD4+ T cells sorted from blood. Subset specified: CD45RA-negative fraction. These receptors were obtained from a man aged 18 to 29 in good health.

The chain is built from TRBV10-2 and TRBJ1-1; D is unclear. Germline CDR1 WSHSY, CDR2 SAAADI. V was pared by 0 bases and J by 4 bases, with 9 bases between. The length of the CDR3 is 14 residues. The CDR3 nucleotides read TGCGCCAGCAGTGAGTCGACCCAGATCACTGAAGCTTTCTTT. This sequence encodes CASSESTQITEAFF.

The V call is TRBV5-1, the J call TRBJ2-1, with 10 bases that match TRBD1. Germline assignment: CDR1 SGHRS and CDR2 YFSETQ. Unmatched junction bases numbered 4, after V lost 3 bases and J lost 4 bases. The CDR3 length is 15 residues. The CDR3 sequence is CASSSTGGRYNEQFF. CDR3 in DNA: TGCGCCAGCAGCTCGACAGGGGGCAGATACAATGAGCAGTTCTTC. The full variable domain, in which reference TRBV5-1 and TRBJ2-1 provide the parts outside the CDR3, is KAGVTQTPRYLIKTRGQQVTLSCSPISGHRSVSWYQQTPGQGLQFLFEYFSETQRNKGNFPGRFSGRQFSNSRSEMNVSTLELGDSALYLCASSSTGGRYNEQFFGPGTRLTVL.